These 13 T cell receptor beta chains were sequenced from one sample in a study of early T cells in non-severe SARS-CoV-2 infection. TCRdb ran MiXCR on the 5' RACE reads and lists one entry per CDR3 protein. The sample records more than 35,000 distinct CDR3 sequences, 3.5% to 5% being singletons. The material sequenced was whole blood. All receptors derive from an adult who was a healthcare worker with PCR-confirmed SARS-CoV-2 infection or an uninfected control (not recorded which).

The chain has TRBV7-8 and TRBJ2-7; no reliable D call. CDR3 length: 14 residues. Germline lookup yields CDR1 SGHVS and CDR2 FQNEAQ. Deletions cut 2 bases from V and 5 bases from J, with 13 bases between. CDR3 protein: CASSLSQVVHEQYF. The CDR3 nucleotides read TGTGCCAGCAGCTTAAGCCAGGTCGTCCACGAGCAGTACTTC.

Ten or more counts support this clonotype. The chain recombines TRBV29-1 with TRBJ2-5; unclear D gene. Between the trimmed V and J ends, which lost 8 bases and 3 bases, there was a span of 13 bases. The germline V gene has CDR1 SQVTM and CDR2 ANQGSEA. The CDR3 loop spans 12 amino acids. This CDR3 reads CSFLDGEETQYF. The CDR3 nucleotides read TGCAGCTTTTTGGACGGCGAAGAGACCCAGTACTTC.

The chain recombines TRBV30 with TRBJ2-7, with D possibly being TRBD2 (6 bases). Trimming stripped 3 bases from V and 6 bases from J, with 9 bases between. CDR1 GTSNPN and CDR2 SVGIG come from the germline V gene (reference sequence). The CDR3 loop spans 11 amino acids. The CDR3 bases are TGTGCCTGGAGCCAGGGAGGCGAGCAGTACTTC. Its translation is CAWSQGGEQYF.

In its sample, this clonotype was seen many times. The chain links TRBV3-1 to TRBJ1-5; no clear D gene. This CDR3 has 12 amino acids. Germline V CDR1 and CDR2: LGHDT, YNNKEL (reference sequence). V dropped 3 bases and J dropped 8 bases, with 8 bases sitting between them. In DNA form, the CDR3 reads TGTGCCAGCAGCCAGGCGGAGGAGCCCCAGCATTTT. It encodes CASSQAEEPQHF.

This clonotype has ten or more counts. The chain is built from TRBV11-3 and TRBJ1-1; D gene ambiguous. Deletions cut 0 bases from V and 12 bases from J, with 14 bases between. This CDR3 has 13 residues. The germline V gene encodes CDR1 SGHNT and CDR2 YENEEA. CDR3 DNA: TGTGCCAGCAGCTTAGATCGGTACTCCCTTTCTTTCTTT. Encoded protein: CASSLDRYSLSFF.

This clonotype was counted at least ten times. J is TRBJ1-5 and V is TRBV12-3 or TRBV12-4; 9 bases line up with TRBD1. The CDR3 is made up of 17 amino acids. Unmatched junction bases numbered 8, after V lost 5 bases and J lost 0 bases. Written as DNA, the CDR3 is TGTGCCAGCAGTACAACAGGGGGCGCCCTTAGCAATCAGCCCCAGCATTTT. It specifies CASSTTGGALSNQPQHF.

There are many counts of this clonotype. V and J are TRBV20-1 and TRBJ1-5, with D possibly matching TRBD1 (5 bases). The CDR3 sequence is 15 residues long. Germline CDR1 DFQATT, CDR2 SNEGSKA (reference sequence). Trimming cost V 3 bases and J 2 bases, with 14 bases left between them. CDR3 protein: CSASLGGVRNQPQHF. CDR3 DNA sequence: TGCAGTGCTAGCTTGGGAGGGGTTCGCAATCAGCCCCAGCATTTT.

This clonotype was seen only a few times. This chain links TRBV12-5 with TRBJ2-1; D unclear. Trimming cost V 3 bases and J 5 bases, with 5 bases left between them. Germline V gene sequence: CDR1 LGHNT, CDR2 FRNRAP. The CDR3 is 12 residues long. As DNA, the CDR3 is TGTGCTAGTGGTTTAGGAGACAATGAGCAGTTCTTC. Its translation is CASGLGDNEQFF.

This clonotype has ten or more counts. The chain links TRBV5-8 to TRBJ2-1; D might be TRBD2 (7 bases). The germline V gene has CDR1 SGHTS and CDR2 YDEGEE. The CDR3 length is 15 residues. V was clipped by 4 bases and J by 2 bases, with 13 bases between them. CDR3 sequence: CASSGGDTTYNEQFF. The CDR3 region has the DNA TGTGCCAGCAGCGGGGGGGACACTACCTACAATGAGCAGTTCTTC.

This clonotype was found many times. V usage is TRBV4-2 and J usage is TRBJ2-6; 7 bases align to TRBD1. The CDR3 loop spans 18 amino acids. The germline CDR1 and CDR2 sequences are LGHNA and YNFKEQ. J gave up 1 base and V 2 bases, and 8 bases lay outside the gene matches. DNA for the CDR3: TGTGCCAGCAGCCAAAAACCGGGACAGCTGTCTGGGGCCAACGTCCTGACTTTC. It encodes CASSQKPGQLSGANVLTF.

This clonotype was observed at least ten times. V is TRBV3-1 and J is TRBJ1-6; D is ambiguous. Trimming removed 1 base from V and 0 bases from J, with 4 bases in between. The CDR3 is 15 amino acids. The germline gives CDR1 LGHDT, CDR2 YNNKEL (reference sequence). CDR3 nucleotides: TGTGCCAGCAGCCAAGGGGGCTCCTATAATTCACCCCTCCACTTT. This sequence encodes CASSQGGSYNSPLHF.

This clonotype was counted many times. The chain is built from TRBV7-9 and TRBJ1-4; no firm D call. Germline values: CDR1 SEHNR, CDR2 FQNEAQ (reference sequence). The CDR3 contains 15 residues. Trimming took off 0 bases at V and 0 bases at J, with 5 bases between the two ends. The CDR3 here is CASSLAETTNEKLFF. DNA for the CDR3: TGTGCCAGCAGCTTAGCGGAAACAACTAATGAAAAACTGTTTTTT.

This clonotype has at least ten counts. This sequence joins TRBV7-9 and TRBJ1-1, with D maybe TRBD1 (6 bases). CDR3 size: 16 residues. Germline V CDR1 and CDR2: SEHNR, FQNEAQ (reference sequence). Trimming pared 1 base from V and 5 bases from J, leaving 17 bases between. The CDR3 DNA is TGTGCCAGCAGCTTAGGCCGGTGGGGGCAGGGGACTGAAGCTTTCTTT. It is translated as CASSLGRWGQGTEAFF.